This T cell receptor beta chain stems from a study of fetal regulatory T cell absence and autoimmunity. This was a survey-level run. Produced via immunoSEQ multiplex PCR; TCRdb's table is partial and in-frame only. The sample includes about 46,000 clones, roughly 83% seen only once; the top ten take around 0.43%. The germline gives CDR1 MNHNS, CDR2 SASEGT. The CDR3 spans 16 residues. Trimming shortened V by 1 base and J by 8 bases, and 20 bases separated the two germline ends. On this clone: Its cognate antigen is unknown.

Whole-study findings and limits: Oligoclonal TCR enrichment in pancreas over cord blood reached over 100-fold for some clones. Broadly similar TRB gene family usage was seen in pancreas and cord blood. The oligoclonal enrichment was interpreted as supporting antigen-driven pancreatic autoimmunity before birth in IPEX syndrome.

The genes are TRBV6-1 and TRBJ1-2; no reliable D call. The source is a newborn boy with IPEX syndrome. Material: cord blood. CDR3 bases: TGTGCCAGCAGTGAAGATCCGGGTTTCGCCCGGTGGGGCTACACCTTC. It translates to CASSEDPGFARWGYTF.